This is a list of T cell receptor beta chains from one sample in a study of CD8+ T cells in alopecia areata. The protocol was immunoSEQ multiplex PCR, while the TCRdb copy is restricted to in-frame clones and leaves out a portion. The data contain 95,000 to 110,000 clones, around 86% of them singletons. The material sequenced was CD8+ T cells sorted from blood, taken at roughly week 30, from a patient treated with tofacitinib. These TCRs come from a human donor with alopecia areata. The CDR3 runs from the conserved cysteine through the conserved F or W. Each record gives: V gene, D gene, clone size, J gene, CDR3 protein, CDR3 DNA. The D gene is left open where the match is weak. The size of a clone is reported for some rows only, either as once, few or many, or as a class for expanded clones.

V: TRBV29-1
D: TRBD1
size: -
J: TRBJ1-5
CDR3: CSVKGQGAKEPQHF
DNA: TGCAGCGTGAAGGGACAGGGGGCAAAGGAGCCCCAGCATTTT

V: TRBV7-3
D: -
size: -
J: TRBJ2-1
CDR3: CASSFDYNEQFF
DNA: TGTGCCAGCAGCTTTGACTACAATGAGCAGTTCTTC

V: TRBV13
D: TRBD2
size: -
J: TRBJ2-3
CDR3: CASSPGTSGRGTTDTQYF
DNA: TGTGCCAGCAGCCCCGGGACTAGCGGGAGGGGGACCACAGATACGCAGTATTTT

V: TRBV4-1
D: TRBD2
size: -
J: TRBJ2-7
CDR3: CASSQELSGRGDEQYF
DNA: TGCGCCAGCAGCCAAGAACTTAGCGGGAGAGGCGACGAGCAGTACTTC

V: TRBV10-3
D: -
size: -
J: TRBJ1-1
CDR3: CAIQGPRGTEAFF
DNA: TGTGCCATTCAAGGGCCCCGGGGTACTGAAGCTTTCTTT

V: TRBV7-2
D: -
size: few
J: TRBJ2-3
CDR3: CASSPGGTQYF
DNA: TGTGCCAGCAGCCCCGGGGGTACGCAGTATTTT

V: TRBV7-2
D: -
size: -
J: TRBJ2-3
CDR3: CASSLVGRGLDTDTQYF
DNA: TGTGCCAGCAGCTTAGTGGGGCGGGGACTGGACACAGATACGCAGTATTTT

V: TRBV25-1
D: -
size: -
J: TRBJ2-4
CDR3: CASSEGGVANIQYF
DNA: TGTGCCAGCAGTGAGGGTGGAGTTGCAAACATTCAGTACTTC

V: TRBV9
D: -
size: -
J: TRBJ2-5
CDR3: CASSPVGSQETQYF
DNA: TGTGCCAGCAGCCCTGTGGGGTCCCAAGAGACCCAGTACTTC

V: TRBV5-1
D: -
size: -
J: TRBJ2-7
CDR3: CASSLLGQLVHEQYF
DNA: TGCGCCAGCAGCTTGCTGGGACAACTAGTTCACGAGCAGTACTTC

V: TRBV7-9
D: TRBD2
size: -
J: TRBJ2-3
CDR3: CASSRLAGITSTDTQYF
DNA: TGTGCCAGCAGCCGACTAGCGGGAATCACTAGCACAGATACGCAGTATTTT

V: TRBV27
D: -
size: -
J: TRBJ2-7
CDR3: CASSLSPLSGTEYEQYF
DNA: TGTGCCAGCAGTTTATCCCCCCTCTCCGGGACGGAGTACGAGCAGTACTTC

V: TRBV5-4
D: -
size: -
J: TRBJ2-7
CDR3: CASSLDRAGYEQYF
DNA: TGTGCCAGCAGCTTGGACAGGGCTGGCTACGAGCAGTACTTC

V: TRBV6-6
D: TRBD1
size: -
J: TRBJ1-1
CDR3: CASGDSEAFF
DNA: TGTGCCAGCGGGGACAGTGAAGCTTTCTTT

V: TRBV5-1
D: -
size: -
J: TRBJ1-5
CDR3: CASSLTGGNQPQHF
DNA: TGCGCCAGCAGCCTGACGGGGGGCAATCAGCCCCAGCATTTT

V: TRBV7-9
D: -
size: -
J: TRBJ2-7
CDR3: CASSLRANMDSYEQYF
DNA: TGTGCCAGCAGCTTAAGGGCCAACATGGACTCCTACGAGCAGTACTTC

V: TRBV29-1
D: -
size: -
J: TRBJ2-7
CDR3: CSVAAAVSYEQYF
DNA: TGCAGCGTTGCGGCAGCGGTCTCCTACGAGCAGTACTTC

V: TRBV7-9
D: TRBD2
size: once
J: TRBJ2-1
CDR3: CASSPRGVSYNEQFF
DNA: TGTGCCAGCAGCCCTCGGGGGGTCTCCTACAATGAGCAGTTCTTC

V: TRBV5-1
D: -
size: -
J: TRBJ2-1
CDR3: CASSSDHVAEQRNEQFF
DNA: TGCGCCAGCAGCTCAGACCACGTAGCGGAGCAGAGGAATGAGCAGTTCTTC

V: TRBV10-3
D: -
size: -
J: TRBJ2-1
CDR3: CAISRTAYNEQFF
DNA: TGTGCCATCAGTCGCACAGCCTACAATGAGCAGTTCTTC

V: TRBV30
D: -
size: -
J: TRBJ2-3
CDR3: CAWSAAGATDTQYF
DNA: TGTGCCTGGAGTGCGGCAGGGGCAACAGATACGCAGTATTTT

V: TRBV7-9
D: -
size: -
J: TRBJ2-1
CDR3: CASSLVTNAYNEQFF
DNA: TGTGCCAGCAGCTTAGTCACGAACGCTTACAATGAGCAGTTCTTC

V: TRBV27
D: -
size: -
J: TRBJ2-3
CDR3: CASHLGRSTDTQYF
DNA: TGTGCCAGCCACTTAGGGCGGAGCACAGATACGCAGTATTTT

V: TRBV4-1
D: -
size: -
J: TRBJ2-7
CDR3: CASSHSPGGQEEQYF
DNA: TGCGCCAGCAGCCACTCCCCCGGGGGGCAGGAGGAGCAGTACTTC

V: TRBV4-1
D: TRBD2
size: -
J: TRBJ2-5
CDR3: CASSQGWALAGGQETQYF
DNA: TGCGCCAGCAGCCAAGGTTGGGCGTTAGCGGGAGGCCAAGAGACCCAGTACTTC

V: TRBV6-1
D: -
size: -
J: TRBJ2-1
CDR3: CASRTAPDYNEQFF
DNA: TGTGCCAGCAGAACGGCCCCGGACTACAATGAGCAGTTCTTC

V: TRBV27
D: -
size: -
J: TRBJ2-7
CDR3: CASSPGASYEQYF
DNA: TGTGCCAGCAGTCCCGGGGCTTCTTACGAGCAGTACTTC

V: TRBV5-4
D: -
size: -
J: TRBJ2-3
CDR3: CASSWVVGADTQYF
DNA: TGTGCCAGCAGCTGGGTAGTTGGGGCAGATACGCAGTATTTT

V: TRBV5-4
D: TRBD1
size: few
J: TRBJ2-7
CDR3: CASSPGQGWEQYF
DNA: TGTGCCAGCAGCCCGGGACAGGGGTGGGAGCAGTACTTC

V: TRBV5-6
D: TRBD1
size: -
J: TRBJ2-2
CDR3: CASSPGTVNTGELFF
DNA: TGTGCCAGCAGCCCCGGGACAGTTAACACCGGGGAGCTGTTTTTT

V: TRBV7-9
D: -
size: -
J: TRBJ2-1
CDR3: CASSALAGEQFF
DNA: TGTGCCAGCAGCGCGTTAGCTGGAGAGCAGTTCTTC